These T cell receptor beta chains were read from a single sample in a study of shared clonotypes between healthy human individuals. Profiled with immunoSEQ multiplex PCR; TCRdb holds only in-frame clones, not every one. The sample yields around 980,000 clones, about 84% seen once. The sample consisted of memory CD4+ T cells from PBMCs. Every receptor here comes from a man between 18 and 35 years old in good health. Some clones in this sample may be carry-over from other donors' samples. Both conserved end residues are part of each CDR3. Fields, in order: CDR3 DNA, CDR3 protein, J gene, V gene, CDR3 length, D gene, clone size. The D gene is left open where the match is weak. Clone sizes are given selectively: once, few, many, or a class where the clone is expanded.

cdr3_nt: TGTGCCATCAGTGGAAAGACTAGCGGGACGGACGAGCAGTACTTC
cdr3_aa: CAISGKTSGTDEQYF
j_call: TRBJ2-7
v_call: TRBV10-3
cdr3_length: 15
d_call: TRBD2
clone_size: .

cdr3_nt: TGCGCCAGCAGCCCGACTAGCGGGCCTAGAGAGCAGTACTTC
cdr3_aa: CASSPTSGPREQYF
j_call: TRBJ2-7
v_call: TRBV5-1
cdr3_length: 14
d_call: TRBD2
clone_size: .

cdr3_nt: TGTGCCACCAGCAGAGCATACCGGGGTTCCACTGGGGCCAACGTCCTGACTTTC
cdr3_aa: CATSRAYRGSTGANVLTF
j_call: TRBJ2-6
v_call: TRBV15
cdr3_length: 18
d_call: .
clone_size: .

cdr3_nt: TGCGCCAGCAGCTTGGGGCAGGGGATGGGTCAGCCCCAGCATTTT
cdr3_aa: CASSLGQGMGQPQHF
j_call: TRBJ1-5
v_call: TRBV5-1
cdr3_length: 15
d_call: .
clone_size: once

cdr3_nt: TGTGCCAGCTCACCCGTAGGGGAGACCCAGTACTTC
cdr3_aa: CASSPVGETQYF
j_call: TRBJ2-5
v_call: TRBV18
cdr3_length: 12
d_call: .
clone_size: .

cdr3_nt: TGTGCCAGTAGTACCCGGGACAGGACGATCTATGGCTACACCTTC
cdr3_aa: CASSTRDRTIYGYTF
j_call: TRBJ1-2
v_call: TRBV19
cdr3_length: 15
d_call: TRBD1
clone_size: few

cdr3_nt: TGTGCCAGCTTCGTCAGGGGCGGTGAGCAGTTCTTC
cdr3_aa: CASFVRGGEQFF
j_call: TRBJ2-1
v_call: TRBV2
cdr3_length: 12
d_call: .
clone_size: .

cdr3_nt: TGTGCCAGCAGCTTACGGATAGGCGGGAGGAACCTATTCAATGAGCAGTTCTTC
cdr3_aa: CASSLRIGGRNLFNEQFF
j_call: TRBJ2-1
v_call: TRBV7-9
cdr3_length: 18
d_call: TRBD2
clone_size: .

cdr3_nt: TGCAGCGTTGGAGGGTTGCGGGAGCCGATGAATGAGCAGTTCTTC
cdr3_aa: CSVGGLREPMNEQFF
j_call: TRBJ2-1
v_call: TRBV29-1
cdr3_length: 15
d_call: TRBD2
clone_size: few

cdr3_nt: TGCGCCAGCAGCTTGGCCTCTTACACCGGGGAGCTGTTTTTT
cdr3_aa: CASSLASYTGELFF
j_call: TRBJ2-2
v_call: TRBV5-1
cdr3_length: 14
d_call: .
clone_size: .

cdr3_nt: TGTGCCAGCAGCCGGACTAGCGACAGTTATTCCCATGAGCAGTTCTTC
cdr3_aa: CASSRTSDSYSHEQFF
j_call: TRBJ2-1
v_call: TRBV14
cdr3_length: 16
d_call: TRBD2
clone_size: .

cdr3_nt: TGTGCCAGCACCCGACCGTCCCAGACAACCCAGTACTTC
cdr3_aa: CASTRPSQTTQYF
j_call: TRBJ2-5
v_call: TRBV5-6
cdr3_length: 13
d_call: .
clone_size: .

cdr3_nt: TGTGCCAGCAGCTTAGATCCGGGGTATACGCAGTATTTT
cdr3_aa: CASSLDPGYTQYF
j_call: TRBJ2-3
v_call: TRBV11-2
cdr3_length: 13
d_call: .
clone_size: many

cdr3_nt: TGTGCCAGCAGCTCGGACAGGGGCTATGGCTACACCTTC
cdr3_aa: CASSSDRGYGYTF
j_call: TRBJ1-2
v_call: TRBV7-8
cdr3_length: 13
d_call: TRBD1
clone_size: .

cdr3_nt: TGTGCCAGTAGTCCCCCCGGGACTTCCTCCTACGAGCAGTACTTC
cdr3_aa: CASSPPGTSSYEQYF
j_call: TRBJ2-7
v_call: TRBV19
cdr3_length: 15
d_call: .
clone_size: few

cdr3_nt: TGTGCCAGTAGTATAGTGGCAGGGGGCGATGGCTACACCTTC
cdr3_aa: CASSIVAGGDGYTF
j_call: TRBJ1-2
v_call: TRBV19
cdr3_length: 14
d_call: TRBD1
clone_size: once

cdr3_nt: TGTGCCAGCAGTGATAGGACCCACACACCAGATACGCAGTATTTT
cdr3_aa: CASSDRTHTPDTQYF
j_call: TRBJ2-3
v_call: TRBV6-1
cdr3_length: 15
d_call: .
clone_size: .

cdr3_nt: TGTGCCAGCAGTCCGCAGGGGGCCGGATCCTACGAGCAGTACTTC
cdr3_aa: CASSPQGAGSYEQYF
j_call: TRBJ2-7
v_call: TRBV28
cdr3_length: 15
d_call: TRBD1
clone_size: .

cdr3_nt: TGTGCCAGCGGGGGGGGCGCAGAAAATTCACCCCTCCACTTT
cdr3_aa: CASGGGAENSPLHF
j_call: TRBJ1-6
v_call: TRBV2
cdr3_length: 14
d_call: .
clone_size: .

cdr3_nt: TGTGCCAGCAGTGAGGGGCCAGGGGCCAATAATCAGCCCCAGCATTTT
cdr3_aa: CASSEGPGANNQPQHF
j_call: TRBJ1-5
v_call: TRBV6-1
cdr3_length: 16
d_call: .
clone_size: .

cdr3_nt: TGTGCCAGCAGTTTAGGATGGACTAGCGGGAGAAGTCTCGGGGAGCTGTTTTTT
cdr3_aa: CASSLGWTSGRSLGELFF
j_call: TRBJ2-2
v_call: TRBV27
cdr3_length: 18
d_call: TRBD2
clone_size: .

cdr3_nt: TGCGCCAGCAGTTCGGACAGGGTCACCACAGATACGCAGTATTTT
cdr3_aa: CASSSDRVTTDTQYF
j_call: TRBJ2-3
v_call: TRBV10-1
cdr3_length: 15
d_call: TRBD1
clone_size: many

cdr3_nt: TGTGCCAGCAATCTTGAGGGCTTCGAGCAGTACTTC
cdr3_aa: CASNLEGFEQYF
j_call: TRBJ2-7
v_call: TRBV28
cdr3_length: 12
d_call: .
clone_size: .

cdr3_nt: TGTGCCAGCAGTTTGGGGCAGGGAAGCTACACCTTC
cdr3_aa: CASSLGQGSYTF
j_call: TRBJ1-2
v_call: TRBV27
cdr3_length: 12
d_call: .
clone_size: .

cdr3_nt: TGTGCCAGCAGTCCGGGACTAGCCGCCGGGGAGCTGTTTTTT
cdr3_aa: CASSPGLAAGELFF
j_call: TRBJ2-2
v_call: TRBV2
cdr3_length: 14
d_call: TRBD2
clone_size: .

cdr3_nt: TGCGCCAGCAGCCCGGGACAGCCTCAAGAGACCCAGTACTTC
cdr3_aa: CASSPGQPQETQYF
j_call: TRBJ2-5
v_call: TRBV5-1
cdr3_length: 14
d_call: TRBD1
clone_size: once

cdr3_nt: TGTGCCAGCAGTGAATTAAATCGGGACAGGGGACTCTACGAGCAGTACTTC
cdr3_aa: CASSELNRDRGLYEQYF
j_call: TRBJ2-7
v_call: TRBV25-1
cdr3_length: 17
d_call: TRBD1
clone_size: .

cdr3_nt: TGCAGCGTTGGAGGTTCAGGGTTTTTGAACGAGCAGTACTTC
cdr3_aa: CSVGGSGFLNEQYF
j_call: TRBJ2-7
v_call: TRBV29-1
cdr3_length: 14
d_call: .
clone_size: few

cdr3_nt: TGTGCCAGCAGCACCCTAACAGGCGGGGAGCTGTTTTTT
cdr3_aa: CASSTLTGGELFF
j_call: TRBJ2-2
v_call: TRBV4-2
cdr3_length: 13
d_call: .
clone_size: .

cdr3_nt: TGTGCCAGCAGTACTGGACCAAGCGAGCAGTACTTC
cdr3_aa: CASSTGPSEQYF
j_call: TRBJ2-7
v_call: TRBV28
cdr3_length: 12
d_call: .
clone_size: .

cdr3_nt: TGTGCCAGCAGCGTATCTAGCGGGAGGTCTCCTGAGCAGTTCTTC
cdr3_aa: CASSVSSGRSPEQFF
j_call: TRBJ2-1
v_call: TRBV9
cdr3_length: 15
d_call: TRBD2
clone_size: .

cdr3_nt: TGTGCCAGCAGCTTAGATTTTTTAGGAGACCCTTTGAACACTGAAGCTTTCTTT
cdr3_aa: CASSLDFLGDPLNTEAFF
j_call: TRBJ1-1
v_call: TRBV7-2
cdr3_length: 18
d_call: .
clone_size: .

cdr3_nt: TGTGCCACCTCCCGAGGGGGAGCGCAGACCTACGAGCAGTACTTC
cdr3_aa: CATSRGGAQTYEQYF
j_call: TRBJ2-7
v_call: TRBV6-1
cdr3_length: 15
d_call: .
clone_size: .

cdr3_nt: TGTGCCAGCTCACAGGACCAGGGACACACTGAAGCTTTCTTT
cdr3_aa: CASSQDQGHTEAFF
j_call: TRBJ1-1
v_call: TRBV18
cdr3_length: 14
d_call: .
clone_size: .

cdr3_nt: TGTGCCAGCTCACCAGTCGGGGGGGAGCCTGGGGCCAACGTCCTGACTTTC
cdr3_aa: CASSPVGGEPGANVLTF
j_call: TRBJ2-6
v_call: TRBV18
cdr3_length: 17
d_call: TRBD2
clone_size: few

cdr3_nt: TGTGCCAGCAGTTACTCGCAGGGGGCGAGGGACGAGCAGTACTTC
cdr3_aa: CASSYSQGARDEQYF
j_call: TRBJ2-7
v_call: TRBV6-5
cdr3_length: 15
d_call: TRBD1
clone_size: .

cdr3_nt: TGTGCCATCACCCCCGGGGATACCGCGGGCTACACCTTC
cdr3_aa: CAITPGDTAGYTF
j_call: TRBJ1-2
v_call: TRBV10-3
cdr3_length: 13
d_call: .
clone_size: .

cdr3_nt: TGCGCCAGCAGATCCACGGGAGCCGTATACGAGCAGTACTTC
cdr3_aa: CASRSTGAVYEQYF
j_call: TRBJ2-7
v_call: TRBV5-1
cdr3_length: 14
d_call: .
clone_size: .

cdr3_nt: TGTGCCATCAGTGACGGCCGAGGGGTACAAGAGACCCAGTACTTC
cdr3_aa: CAISDGRGVQETQYF
j_call: TRBJ2-5
v_call: TRBV10-3
cdr3_length: 15
d_call: .
clone_size: .

cdr3_nt: TGCGCCAGCAGCGTAGGGGCCTACTCTGGAAACACCATATATTTT
cdr3_aa: CASSVGAYSGNTIYF
j_call: TRBJ1-3
v_call: TRBV5-1
cdr3_length: 15
d_call: .
clone_size: .

cdr3_nt: TGTGCCAGCAGCCCCGGCGGGCGGGCGGGTCAAGAGACCCAGTACTTC
cdr3_aa: CASSPGGRAGQETQYF
j_call: TRBJ2-5
v_call: TRBV11-1
cdr3_length: 16
d_call: .
clone_size: .

cdr3_nt: TGTGCCAGCAGCCCACGACCTCGCGGCTACACCTTC
cdr3_aa: CASSPRPRGYTF
j_call: TRBJ1-2
v_call: TRBV13
cdr3_length: 12
d_call: .
clone_size: .

cdr3_nt: TGTGCCAGCAGCCAAACAGGGGCCCCCTATGGCTACACCTTC
cdr3_aa: CASSQTGAPYGYTF
j_call: TRBJ1-2
v_call: TRBV7-9
cdr3_length: 14
d_call: TRBD1
clone_size: .

cdr3_nt: TGTGCCAGCAGCCGCTCGGGACAGGGAATGAACACTGAAGCTTTCTTT
cdr3_aa: CASSRSGQGMNTEAFF
j_call: TRBJ1-1
v_call: TRBV4-2
cdr3_length: 16
d_call: TRBD1
clone_size: .

cdr3_nt: TGTGCCAGCAACCCACAGGGGACCTTTAATGAAAAACTGTTTTTT
cdr3_aa: CASNPQGTFNEKLFF
j_call: TRBJ1-4
v_call: TRBV2
cdr3_length: 15
d_call: TRBD1
clone_size: .

cdr3_nt: TGTGCCAGCAGCTTCTTTGGGGGCTACACCTTC
cdr3_aa: CASSFFGGYTF
j_call: TRBJ1-2
v_call: TRBV5-4
cdr3_length: 11
d_call: .
clone_size: .

cdr3_nt: TGTGCCAGCAGTTTCCTAAACCCCGGGAGGGAGGGCTATGGCTACACCTTC
cdr3_aa: CASSFLNPGREGYGYTF
j_call: TRBJ1-2
v_call: TRBV27
cdr3_length: 17
d_call: .
clone_size: few